This TCR beta chain was sequenced during a study of CD8 T cells in ankylosing spondylitis. Study-wide results and caveats: Among TCR beta sequences, a motif of several highly homologous variants appeared characteristic of ankylosing spondylitis blood.

This clonotype was detected only a few times. Its antigen remains unknown. By quantitative 5'-RACE with molecular barcodes, the TCR beta libraries were made. TCRdb re-derived calls from the 5' RACE reads in MiXCR, one entry per CDR3 protein. The sample records about 40,000 distinct CDR3 sequences, about 15% being singletons. The origin of this receptor is a male donor with ankylosing spondylitis or in good health (not recorded which). Sequenced sample: blood.

The CDR3 region is CSASPDLNEKLFF. CDR3 in DNA: TGCAGTGCTAGCCCCGACTTAAATGAAAAACTGTTTTTT. This chain links TRBV20-1 with TRBJ1-4; D is unresolved. In germline, CDR1 is DFQATT, CDR2 SNEGSKA (reference sequence). The CDR3 extends over 13 amino acids. Trimming removed 3 bases at V and 5 bases at J, with 10 bases between.